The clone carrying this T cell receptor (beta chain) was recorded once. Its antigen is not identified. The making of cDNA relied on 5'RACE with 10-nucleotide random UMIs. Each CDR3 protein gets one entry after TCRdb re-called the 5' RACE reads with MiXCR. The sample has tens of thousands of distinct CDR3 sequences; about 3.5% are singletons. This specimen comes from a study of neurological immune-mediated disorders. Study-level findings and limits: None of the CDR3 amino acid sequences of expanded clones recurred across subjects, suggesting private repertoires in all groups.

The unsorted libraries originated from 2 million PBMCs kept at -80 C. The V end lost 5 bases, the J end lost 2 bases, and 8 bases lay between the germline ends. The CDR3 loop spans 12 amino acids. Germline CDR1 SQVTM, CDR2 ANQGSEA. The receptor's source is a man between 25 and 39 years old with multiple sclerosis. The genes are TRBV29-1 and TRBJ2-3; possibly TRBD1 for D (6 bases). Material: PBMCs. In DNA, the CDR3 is TGCAGCGTTTGGGACAACACAGATACGCAGTATTTT. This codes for CSVWDNTDTQYF.